The 32 T cell receptor beta chains below all came from one sample that was sequenced in a study of control samples from healthy donors and cancer patients. Data came from immunoSEQ multiplex PCR; TCRdb stores just in-frame clones and leaves some out. The data show tens of thousands of clones, 90% seen once. Sequenced material: PBMCs. The origin of the receptors is a man aged 60 to 69 with colorectal cancer.

This chain links TRBV11-2 with TRBJ1-2; possible D gene TRBD1, 5 bases. V was shortened by 5 bases and J by 3 bases, with 13 bases between the two germline ends. The CDR3 length is 14 residues. CDR1 and CDR2 from the germline V gene are SGHAT and FQNNGV. DNA of the CDR3: TGTGCCAGCAGCCCTTCCGGGGCGGACTATGGCTACACCTTC. Its protein product is CASSPSGADYGYTF.

V usage is TRBV2 and J usage is TRBJ1-1; the D gene is possibly TRBD1 (5 bases). The CDR3 sequence is 12 residues long. With 8 bases removed from V and 5 bases from J, the gap between germline ends came to 12 bases. Germline V gene sequence: CDR1 SNHLY, CDR2 FYNNEI. CDR3: CASGGRGTEAFF. The CDR3 DNA is TGTGCCAGCGGGGGACGGGGAACTGAAGCTTTCTTT.

The chain joins TRBV7-2 to TRBJ2-5; D is ambiguous. This CDR3 is built from 14 residues. Germline CDR1 SGHTA, CDR2 FQGNSA. V lost 5 bases to trimming and J lost 2 bases, with 12 bases between them. CDR3 region: CASSPLRLQETQYF. Written as DNA, the CDR3 is TGTGCCAGCAGCCCCCTGCGTTTACAAGAGACCCAGTACTTC. Combining the CDR3 with reference TRBV7-2 and TRBJ2-5 gives the whole variable domain GAGVSQSPSNKVTEKGKDVELRCDPISGHTALYWYRQSLGQGLEFLIYFQGNSAPDKSGLPSDRFSAERTGGSVSTLTIQRTQQEDSAVYLCASSPLRLQETQYFGPGTRLLVL.

The rearrangement links TRBV3-1 (or the pseudogene TRBV3-2) to TRBJ2-7; the match to TRBD1 covers 9 bases. The CDR3 length is 18 residues. The germline V gene encodes CDR1 LGHDT and CDR2 YNNKEL (reference sequence). V gave up 1 base and J gave up 1 base; unmatched junction bases: 11. The CDR3 nucleotides are TGTGCCAGCAGCCAAGGGATGGTACTGGGACAGGGTTCCTACGAGCAGTACTTC. Protein product: CASSQGMVLGQGSYEQYF.

The chain combines TRBV7-8 with TRBJ1-4; possibly TRBD1 for D (6 bases). Trimming removed 5 bases from V and 6 bases from J, with 16 bases in between. The germline V gene has CDR1 SGHVS and CDR2 FQNEAQ. The CDR3 totals 15 residues. CDR3 sequence reads: CASSPSQGIYEKLFF. The DNA of the CDR3 is TGTGCCAGCAGCCCCTCACAGGGTATTTATGAAAAACTGTTTTTT.

This sequence joins TRBV19 and TRBJ2-1, with TRBD2 matching 10 bases. The CDR3 spans 15 residues. With 4 bases clipped from V and 3 bases from J, the junction kept 3 bases outside the gene matches. The germline gives CDR1 LNHDA, CDR2 SQIVND (reference sequence). The CDR3 region has the DNA TGTGCCAGTAGTAGCACTAGCGGGGTCTACAATGAGCAGTTCTTC. This sequence encodes CASSSTSGVYNEQFF.

The genes are TRBV27 and TRBJ1-2; TRBD1 aligns across 11 bases. CDR3 size: 20 residues. With V trimmed by 5 bases and J by 2 bases, 19 bases remained unmatched. Germline assignment: CDR1 MNHEY and CDR2 SMNVEV (reference sequence). The CDR3 DNA is TGTGCCAGCAGTGGCAACACCGACTGGACAGGGGGCGAAGGGAACTATGGCTACACCTTC. It codes for CASSGNTDWTGGEGNYGYTF.

The chain couples TRBV24-1 to TRBJ2-3, with D tentatively TRBD1 or TRBD2 (5 bases each). Trimming took off 3 bases at V and 5 bases at J, with 17 bases between the two ends. The CDR3 is made up of 16 amino acids. Per the germline V gene, CDR1 is KGHDR and CDR2 is SFDVKD. CDR3 residues: CATSDHGTRDRDTQYF. The CDR3 DNA sequence: TGTGCCACCAGTGATCACGGGACGAGGGATCGAGATACGCAGTATTTT.

The chain combines TRBV19 with TRBJ2-4; tentative D call: TRBD2 (6 bases). The germline V gene has CDR1 LNHDA and CDR2 SQIVND (reference sequence). This CDR3 is built from 11 residues. The germline V and J ends were trimmed by 4 bases and 10 bases, with 8 bases remaining between them. As DNA, the CDR3 is TGTGCCAGTAGTACCGGGACTATTCAGTACTTC. Its protein is CASSTGTIQYF.

The genes are TRBV6-2 or TRBV6-3 and TRBJ1-1; weak D call: TRBD1 (6 bases). The length of the CDR3 is 17 residues. The germline V and J ends were trimmed by 2 bases and 2 bases, with 18 bases remaining between them. Germline lookup yields CDR1 MNHEY and CDR2 SVGEGT. CDR3 nucleotides: TGTGCCAGCAGTTACGAAGCGACCCGGACAGCAAACACTGAAGCTTTCTTT. This gives the protein CASSYEATRTANTEAFF.

In this sample, this clone turned up a few times. V is TRBV13 and J is TRBJ1-5, with D maybe TRBD1 (5 bases). Trimming removed 0 bases from V and 9 bases from J, with 9 bases in between. This CDR3 is 13 amino acids long. CDR1 is PRHDT, CDR2 FYEKMQ, per germline (reference sequence). CDR3 sequence (DNA): TGTGCCAGCAGCTTAGGGCGGGGCGCGCCCCAGCATTTT. Translated: CASSLGRGAPQHF.

The CDR3 DNA is TGTGCCAGCAGCTTTCTTGGACAGCCCCAGCATTTT. Translation: CASSFLGQPQHF. The J gene is TRBJ1-5, the V gene TRBV5-8; D is uncertain. Trimming took off 2 bases at V and 7 bases at J, with 7 bases between the two ends. Germline assignment: CDR1 SGHTS and CDR2 YDEGEE. The CDR3 is made up of 12 amino acids.

The chain is built from TRBV5-6 and TRBJ1-2; D remains unclear. The germline CDR1 and CDR2 sequences are SGHDT and YYEEEE. V dropped 5 bases and J dropped 3 bases, with 8 bases sitting between them. The CDR3 runs to 12 residues. The CDR3 protein is CASSGDYYGYTF. Written as DNA, the CDR3 is TGTGCCAGCAGTGGGGATTACTATGGCTACACCTTC. Together with reference TRBV5-6 and TRBJ1-2, the CDR3 gives the full variable domain: DAGVTQSPTHLIKTRGQQVTLRCSPKSGHDTVSWYQQALGQGPQFIFQYYEEEERQRGNFPDRFSGHQFPNYSSELNVNALLLGDSALYLCASSGDYYGYTFGSGTRLTVV.

This sequence joins TRBV25-1 and TRBJ1-2; D is unclear. Germline CDR1 MGHDK, CDR2 SYGVNS. Trimming shortened V by 6 bases and J by 3 bases, and 14 bases separated the two germline ends. The CDR3 is made up of 14 amino acids. CDR3 residues: CASSPSEVYYGYTF. CDR3 DNA: TGTGCCAGCAGCCCCTCTGAGGTTTACTATGGCTACACCTTC.

The chain uses TRBV29-1 and TRBJ2-3; D may be TRBD1 or TRBD2 (5 bases each). Germline-derived CDR1 and CDR2 are SQVTM and ANQGSEA. Trimming stripped 0 bases from V and 5 bases from J, with 18 bases between. The CDR3 covers 16 residues. CDR3 protein: CSVEDRRGRVGDTQYF. CDR3 sequence (DNA): TGCAGCGTTGAAGATCGACGGGGCAGGGTAGGAGATACGCAGTATTTT.

The chain links TRBV6-6 to TRBJ1-3; tentative D call: TRBD1 (5 bases). The V gene lost 6 bases and the J gene lost 0 bases, with 12 bases spanning the gap. The CDR3 has 15 amino acids. Germline assignment: CDR1 MNHNY and CDR2 SVGAGI (reference sequence). The CDR3 region is CASSDPGVSGNTIYF. The DNA of the CDR3 is TGTGCCAGCAGCGACCCGGGGGTCTCTGGAAACACCATATATTTT.

V usage is TRBV5-6 and J usage is TRBJ2-3; D uncertain. The CDR3 is made up of 15 amino acids. V lost 0 bases and J lost 3, with 11 bases in between. CDR1 and CDR2 (germline): SGHDT, YYEEEE. CDR3 DNA sequence: TGTGCCAGCAGCTTGGAGGGTTTGGGGACAGATACGCAGTATTTT. This sequence encodes CASSLEGLGTDTQYF. Full variable domain (rest looked up from reference TRBV5-6 and TRBJ2-3): DAGVTQSPTHLIKTRGQQVTLRCSPKSGHDTVSWYQQALGQGPQFIFQYYEEEERQRGNFPDRFSGHQFPNYSSELNVNALLLGDSALYLCASSLEGLGTDTQYFGPGTRLTVL.

This clone appeared once. This chain connects TRBV10-2 to TRBJ2-3; 8 nucleotides agree with TRBD2. From germline, CDR1 is WSHSY and CDR2 SAAADI. V lost 3 bases to trimming and J lost 7 bases; unmatched junction nucleotides: 12. This CDR3 comprises 16 residues. CDR3 region: CASSDRLRLARNTQYF. In DNA, the CDR3 is TGCGCCAGCAGTGACCGACTCCGACTAGCGCGGAATACGCAGTATTTT.

The CDR3 nucleotides read TGTGCCAGCAGCGTAGAACAGGGGATGGGCAATGAGCAGTTCTTC. It is translated as CASSVEQGMGNEQFF. The chain is built from TRBV9 and TRBJ2-1; 7 bases line up with TRBD1. Germline lookup yields CDR1 SGDLS and CDR2 YYNGEE. V trimming: 0 bases; J trimming: 6 bases; junction bases outside the gene matches: 6. The CDR3 contains 15 residues. The entire variable domain, with the rest obtained from reference TRBV9 and TRBJ2-1, is as follows: DSGVTQTPKHLITATGQRVTLRCSPRSGDLSVYWYQQSLDQGLQFLIQYYNGEERAKGNILERFSAQQFPDLHSELNLSSLELGDSALYFCASSVEQGMGNEQFFGPGTRLTVL.

Only one count was recorded for this clone. This rearrangement joins TRBV6-1 to TRBJ1-4; possibly TRBD1 for D (6 bases). Trimming took off 2 bases at V and 5 bases at J, with 12 bases between the two ends. Germline V gene lookup returns CDR1 MNHNS and CDR2 SASEGT. The CDR3 has 15 amino acids. Here the CDR3 reads CASSESGHANEKLFF. CDR3 nucleotide sequence: TGTGCCAGCAGTGAATCGGGACATGCCAATGAAAAACTGTTTTTT.

This clone was seen only a few times. This rearrangement joins TRBV9 to TRBJ2-3, with a weak D call TRBD2 (5 bases). V dropped 3 bases and J dropped 6 bases, with 14 bases sitting between them. Germline values: CDR1 SGDLS, CDR2 YYNGEE. CDR3 length equals 14 residues. For the CDR3, the DNA is TGTGCCAGCAGCGACGCTAGCTCTGGGGATACGCAGTATTTT. Translation gives CASSDASSGDTQYF.

This clone showed up just a few times. V is TRBV7-2 and J is TRBJ2-3, with 9 bases that match TRBD2. The CDR3 contains 14 residues. The germline gives CDR1 SGHTA, CDR2 FQGNSA. Trimming removed 5 bases from V and 5 bases from J; junction bases left unmatched: 5. The CDR3: CASSRGGAGDTQYF. Here the CDR3 DNA reads TGTGCCAGCAGCCGCGGGGGGGCAGGAGATACGCAGTATTTT.

The V gene is TRBV4-1, the J gene TRBJ2-7, with D possibly called TRBD1 or TRBD2 (5 bases each). V was clipped by 3 bases and J by 1 base, with 10 bases between them. CDR1 is MGHRA and CDR2 is YSYEKL in the germline V gene. The CDR3 length is 14 residues. CDR3 region: CASSHRDRSYEQYF. CDR3 coding DNA: TGCGCCAGCAGCCATCGGGACCGTTCCTACGAGCAGTACTTC.

V is TRBV19 and J is TRBJ1-2; 7 nucleotides match TRBD1. In germline, CDR1 is LNHDA, CDR2 SQIVND (reference sequence). There are 13 residues in the CDR3. The CDR3 DNA is TGTGCGGGGTCAAGGACAGGAGACTATGGCTACACCTTC. It yields the protein CAGSRTGDYGYTF.

V usage is TRBV18 and J usage is TRBJ1-6; maybe TRBD1 (6 bases). V was pared by 6 bases and J by 7 bases, with 13 bases between. CDR1 is KGHSH and CDR2 is LQKENI in the germline V gene. CDR3 size: 14 residues. The CDR3 here is CASSEQGANSPLHF. The CDR3, as DNA: TGTGCCAGCTCTGAACAGGGAGCGAATTCACCCCTCCACTTT.

V and J are TRBV4-1 and TRBJ1-1; D uncertain. Deletions cut 1 base from V and 1 base from J, with 10 bases between. CDR1 is MGHRA and CDR2 is YSYEKL in the germline V gene. The CDR3 extends over 15 amino acids. DNA of the CDR3: TGCGCCAGCAGCCAAGGGGCAGGTCAGAACACTGAAGCTTTCTTT. The encoded protein is CASSQGAGQNTEAFF.

The V and J genes are TRBV30 and TRBJ1-2, with 10 bases lining up with TRBD1. Germline lookup yields CDR1 GTSNPN and CDR2 SVGIG (reference sequence). The CDR3 is made up of 13 amino acids. V lost 0 bases, J lost 7 bases, and 2 bases stayed unmatched. As DNA, the CDR3 is TGTGCCTGGAGTGTAGGGACAGGGGCTGGCTACACCTTC. Translated, it gives CAWSVGTGAGYTF.

This clone was observed a single time. The V and J genes are TRBV24-1 and TRBJ2-6; 10 bases align to TRBD1. This CDR3 contains 19 residues. Germline V gene data show CDR1 as KGHDR and CDR2 as SFDVKD. The junction had 6 bases not matched to a gene; V was cut back by 2 bases and J by 0 bases. The CDR3 DNA reads as TGTGCCACCAGTGATTACCCGACAGGGGGCCGCTCTGGGGCCAACGTCCTGACTTTC. Translation: CATSDYPTGGRSGANVLTF.

The chain joins TRBV19 to TRBJ1-4, with D uncertain. Germline V CDR1 and CDR2: LNHDA, SQIVND (reference sequence). The V end was cut by 2 bases, the J end by 3 bases, with 7 bases between. This CDR3 spans 14 amino acids. In nucleotides, the CDR3 is TGTGCCAGTAGTATACAGAGTTCTAATGAAAAACTGTTTTTT. It translates to CASSIQSSNEKLFF. Together with reference TRBV19 and TRBJ1-4, the CDR3 gives the full variable domain: DGGITQSPKYLFRKEGQNVTLSCEQNLNHDAMYWYRQDPGQGLRLIYYSQIVNDFQKGDIAEGYSVSREKKESFPLTVTSAQKNPTAFYLCASSIQSSNEKLFFGSGTQLSVL.

The chain has TRBV7-2 and TRBJ2-3; 11 bases fit TRBD2. The CDR3 covers 14 residues. The germline CDR1 and CDR2 sequences are SGHTA and FQGNSA. V was pared by 6 bases and J by 6 bases, with 5 bases of the junction left unmatched. The CDR3 nucleotides are TGTGCCAGCAGATTTAGCGGGGGGGCGGATACGCAGTATTTT. This encodes CASRFSGGADTQYF.

The gene calls are TRBV5-6 and TRBJ2-5; no definite D call. This CDR3 is built from 14 residues. CDR1 and CDR2 from the germline V gene are SGHDT and YYEEEE. Trimming removed 4 bases at V and 3 bases at J, with 13 bases between. This CDR3 reads CASSHLAFKETQYF. The CDR3, as DNA: TGTGCCAGCAGCCATTTGGCCTTTAAAGAGACCCAGTACTTC.

The genes are TRBV24-1 and TRBJ2-1, with TRBD2 matching over 8 bases. The CDR3 covers 16 residues. Germline V gene lookup returns CDR1 KGHDR and CDR2 SFDVKD. V was pared by 4 bases and J by 7 bases, with 11 bases of the junction left unmatched. In nucleotides, the CDR3 is TGTGCCACCAGTGACCCCGGGACTAGGGCAGGGAATGAGCAGTTCTTC. Amino acid sequence: CATSDPGTRAGNEQFF.